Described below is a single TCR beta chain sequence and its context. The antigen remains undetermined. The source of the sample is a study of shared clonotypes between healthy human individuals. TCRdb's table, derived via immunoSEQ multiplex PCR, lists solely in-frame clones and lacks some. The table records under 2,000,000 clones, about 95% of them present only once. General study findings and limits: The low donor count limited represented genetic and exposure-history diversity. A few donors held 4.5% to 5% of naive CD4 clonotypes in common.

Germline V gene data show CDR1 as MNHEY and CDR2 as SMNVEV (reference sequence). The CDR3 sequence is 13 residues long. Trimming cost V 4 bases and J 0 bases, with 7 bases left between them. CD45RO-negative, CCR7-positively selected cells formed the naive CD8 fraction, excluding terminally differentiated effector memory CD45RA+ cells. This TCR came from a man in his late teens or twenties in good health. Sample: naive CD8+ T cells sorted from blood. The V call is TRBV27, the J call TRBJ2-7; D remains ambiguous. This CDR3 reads CASSYSLSYEQYF. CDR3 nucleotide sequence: TGTGCCAGCAGTTACAGCCTCTCCTACGAGCAGTACTTC.